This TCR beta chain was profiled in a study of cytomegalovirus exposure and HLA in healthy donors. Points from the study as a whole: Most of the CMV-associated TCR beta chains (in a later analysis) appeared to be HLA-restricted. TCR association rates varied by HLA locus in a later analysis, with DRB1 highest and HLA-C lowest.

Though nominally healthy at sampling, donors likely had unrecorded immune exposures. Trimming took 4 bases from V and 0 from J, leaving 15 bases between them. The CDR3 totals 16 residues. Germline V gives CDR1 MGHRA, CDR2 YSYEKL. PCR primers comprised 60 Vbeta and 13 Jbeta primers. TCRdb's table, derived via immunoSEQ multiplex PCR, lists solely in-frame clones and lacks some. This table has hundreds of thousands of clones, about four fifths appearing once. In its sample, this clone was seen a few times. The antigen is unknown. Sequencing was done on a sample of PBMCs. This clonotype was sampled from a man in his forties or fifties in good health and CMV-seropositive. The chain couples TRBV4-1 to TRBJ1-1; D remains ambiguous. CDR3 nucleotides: TGCGCCAGCAGCCGGCCGTGGGCAGGCTTGAACACTGAAGCTTTCTTT. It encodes CASSRPWAGLNTEAFF.